One sample yielded the 15 T cell receptor beta chains listed below, sequenced in a study of response to subunit inactivated influenza vaccine. Each CDR3 protein gets one entry after TCRdb re-called the RT-PCR reads with MiXCR. The repertoire has about 190,000 distinct CDR3 sequences, under 15% of them found once; the top ten carry 26%. Sequences were derived from CD8+ T cells sorted from PBMCs, sampled 5 days after vaccination. These receptors all stem from a man aged 50 to 60 who received an inactivated influenza vaccine.

Many counts were recorded for this clonotype. The chain carries TRBV4-3 and TRBJ2-7; 7 bases are shared with TRBD1. J gave up 3 bases and V 5 bases, and 4 bases lay outside the gene matches. Germline CDR1 and CDR2: LGHNA and YSLEER. The CDR3 is 13 residues long. The CDR3 DNA reads as TGCGCCAGCAGCGATGCAGGGGGCTACGAGCAGTACTTC. This sequence encodes CASSDAGGYEQYF.

This clonotype appeared a few times. V gene TRBV6-5 combines with J gene TRBJ2-7; D is unclear. With 3 bases removed from V and 2 bases from J, the gap between germline ends came to 11 bases. The CDR3 sequence is 14 residues long. Germline V gene data show CDR1 as MNHEY and CDR2 as SVGAGI. CDR3 residues: CASSYGRLAYEQYF. The DNA of the CDR3 is TGTGCCAGCAGTTATGGCAGGCTGGCCTACGAGCAGTACTTC.

V usage is TRBV7-9 and J usage is TRBJ2-1; 9 positions match TRBD2. CDR1 and CDR2 (germline): SEHNR, FQNEAQ (reference sequence). V lost 3 bases and J lost 8; bases outside the gene matches: 5. This CDR3 comprises 14 residues. This CDR3 reads CASSLRGGTYEQFF. In nucleotides, the CDR3 is TGTGCCAGCAGCTTGCGGGGGGGTACCTATGAGCAGTTCTTC.

The chain joins TRBV20-1 to TRBJ2-2, with D perhaps matching TRBD2 (5 bases). This CDR3 has 13 residues. Germline CDR1 and CDR2: DFQATT and SNEGSKA (reference sequence). The V end lost 2 bases, the J end lost 4 bases, and 8 bases lay between the germline ends. In DNA form, the CDR3 reads TGCAGTGCTAGATCAGGAGGCACCGGGGAGCTGTTTTTT. Translation gives CSARSGGTGELFF.

This clonotype has only a few counts. The V call is TRBV20-1, the J call TRBJ2-1, with 8 positions matching TRBD2. With V trimmed by 6 bases and J by 4 bases, 14 bases remained unmatched. CDR1 and CDR2 (germline): DFQATT, SNEGSKA (reference sequence). The CDR3 length is 16 residues. CDR3 DNA: TGCAGTGCAAATACCGCCCGGGAGGGCCGATACAATGAGCAGTTCTTC. This encodes CSANTAREGRYNEQFF.

The gene calls are TRBV7-9 and TRBJ2-7, with a weak D call TRBD1 (6 bases). From germline, CDR1 is SEHNR and CDR2 FQNEAQ (reference sequence). CDR3 length: 12 amino acids. V was shortened by 10 bases and J by 4 bases, with 14 bases between the two germline ends. The CDR3 loop is CATRGAGYEQYF. The CDR3 DNA sequence: TGTGCCACCAGGGGAGCCGGGTACGAGCAGTACTTC.

The V call is TRBV4-3, the J call TRBJ2-2; 7 bases align to TRBD2. The CDR3 is 14 amino acids. V lost 5 bases and J lost 7; bases outside the gene matches: 7. From germline, CDR1 is LGHNA and CDR2 YSLEER. CDR3 sequence (DNA): TGCGCCAGCAGCTCACTGACTAGCTTCGGGGAGCTGTTTTTT. As protein: CASSSLTSFGELFF.

This chain joins TRBV7-6 and TRBJ2-7; 11 bases map to TRBD1. Germline values: CDR1 SGHVS, CDR2 FNYEAQ. This CDR3 comprises 14 residues. Trimming at V came to 3 bases and at J to 5 bases, leaving 3 bases not matched to a gene. CDR3: CASSLGQGGDEQYF. CDR3 in DNA: TGTGCCAGCAGCTTGGGACAGGGGGGCGACGAGCAGTACTTC. The full variable domain, rest sourced from reference TRBV7-6 and TRBJ2-7, is GAGVSQSPRYKVTKRGQDVALRCDPISGHVSLYWYRQALGQGPEFLTYFNYEAQQDKSGLPNDRFSAERPEGSISTLTIQRTEQRDSAMYRCASSLGQGGDEQYFGPGTRLTVT.

The J gene is TRBJ2-7, the V gene TRBV11-1; D could derive from TRBD1 or TRBD2 (5 bases each). Trimming removed 5 bases at V and 7 bases at J, with 18 bases between. The CDR3 contains 14 residues. Germline V gives CDR1 SGHAT, CDR2 FQDESV (reference sequence). CDR3 amino acids: CASSPGLGEREQYF. The CDR3 bases are TGTGCCAGCAGCCCGGGGCTGGGGGAGAGGGAGCAGTACTTC.

This clonotype has at least ten counts. The genes are TRBV3-1 and TRBJ2-7; 7 bases fit TRBD1. After removal of 4 bases from V and 5 bases from J, the junction contained 11 bases not matched to a gene. The V gene's germline CDR1 is LGHDT and CDR2 YNNKEL (reference sequence). This CDR3 has 15 residues. The CDR3 is CASSPHRGIVDEQYF. Here the CDR3 DNA reads TGTGCCAGCAGCCCGCACAGGGGAATCGTCGACGAGCAGTACTTC.

This clonotype was detected only a few times. The chain uses TRBV4-1 and TRBJ2-4, with a possible D match to TRBD2 (6 bases). Trimming removed 0 bases from V and 0 bases from J, with 12 bases in between. CDR1 MGHRA and CDR2 YSYEKL come from the germline V gene. The CDR3 consists of 17 residues. CDR3 protein: CASSQDNVAVAKNIQYF. The CDR3 DNA reads TGCGCCAGCAGCCAAGATAATGTAGCGGTAGCCAAAAACATTCAGTACTTC.

This clonotype has only a few counts. The chain has TRBV28 and TRBJ1-5; D is unclear. CDR3 size: 13 residues. Trimming shortened V by 3 bases and J by 6 bases, and 9 bases separated the two germline ends. The germline V gene has CDR1 MDHEN and CDR2 SYDVKM. The CDR3 reads CASSFGSGQPQHF. Written as DNA, the CDR3 is TGTGCCAGCAGTTTTGGGAGTGGTCAGCCCCAGCATTTT.

This clonotype was seen just once. The V and J genes are TRBV6-2 or TRBV6-3 and TRBJ2-5; the D gene is possibly TRBD1 (6 bases). Per the germline V gene, CDR1 is MNHEY and CDR2 is SVGEGT. The CDR3 has 13 residues. V dropped 8 bases and J dropped 0 bases, with 10 bases sitting between them. The CDR3, as DNA: TGTGCCAGCGGACGGACAGACCAAGAGACCCAGTACTTC. Amino acid sequence: CASGRTDQETQYF.

V gene TRBV7-8 combines with J gene TRBJ1-1; no reliable D call. The CDR3 is 14 amino acids. V was clipped by 1 base and J by 0 bases, with 6 bases between them. Germline CDR1 is SGHVS and CDR2 is FQNEAQ. The CDR3 coding sequence is TGTGCCAGCAGCTTAGAATTGGTGAACACTGAAGCTTTCTTT. Its protein is CASSLELVNTEAFF.

The rearrangement uses TRBV11-1 and TRBJ1-2, with 8 nucleotides matching TRBD1. CDR1 is SGHAT and CDR2 is FQDESV in the germline V gene (reference sequence). The CDR3 extends over 15 amino acids. Germline trimming cut 3 bases from V and 2 bases from J; bases unmatched to any gene: 5. CDR3: CASSFGTGANYGYTF. The CDR3 nucleotides are TGTGCCAGCAGCTTTGGGACAGGAGCGAACTATGGCTACACCTTC.